This T cell receptor beta chain came from a study of shared clonotypes between healthy human individuals. Study summary: Each donor contributed plates that comprised three CD4 naive, three CD4 memory, two CD8 naive and one CD8 memory.

A split of CD4+ cells into CD45RA+ naive and CD45RA-negative memory subsets was performed. Per germline, CDR1 SGHTA and CDR2 FQGNSA. The V and J ends lost 2 bases and 4 bases respectively, with 8 bases between them. The length of the CDR3 is 13 residues. As concerns this clone: Antigen: not known.

General study points: The low donor count limited represented genetic and exposure-history diversity.

Some 30,000 T cell genomes (approximately 190 ng DNA) went into each sorted-subset replicate. The data were produced by immunoSEQ multiplex PCR, yet TCRdb's version contains in-frame clones alone and is incomplete. This sample yields 2.3 million or so clones, of which 80% to 95% are seen a single time; about 0.41% belongs to the top ten. Sequenced input: naive CD4+ T cells from PBMCs. Subset specified: CD45RA+ positively selected. The sequence derives from a man in his late teens or twenties in good health. Some clones in this sample may be carry-over from other donors' samples. V is TRBV7-2 and J is TRBJ1-2; no clear D gene. The CDR3 loop reads CASSLFRGYGYTF. As DNA, the CDR3 is TGTGCCAGCAGCTTATTTCGGGGCTATGGCTACACCTTC.